Listed below are T cell receptor beta chains from one sample, sequenced in a study of cytomegalovirus exposure and HLA in healthy donors. The table came from immunoSEQ multiplex PCR; TCRdb's copy has only in-frame clones and leaves some out. The sample shows approximately 65,000 clones, roughly 95% of them seen only once. Sequenced: PBMCs. The receptors were gathered from a woman between 18 and 30 years old in good health and CMV-seropositive. The CDR3 runs from the conserved cysteine through the conserved F or W. The order of the fields is CDR3 protein, V gene, J gene.

CDR3 protein: CAISESHSYEQYF; V gene: TRBV10-3; J gene: TRBJ2-7
CDR3 protein: CASSLGGSYEQYF; V gene: TRBV28; J gene: TRBJ2-7
CDR3 protein: CASSVYRGGITDTQYF; V gene: TRBV5-1; J gene: TRBJ2-3
CDR3 protein: CASSLGGSSGETQYF; V gene: TRBV11-3; J gene: TRBJ2-5
CDR3 protein: CASSPQGLNTGELFF; V gene: TRBV7-9; J gene: TRBJ2-2
CDR3 protein: CSAAGGQRYTF; V gene: TRBV20-1; J gene: TRBJ1-2
CDR3 protein: CASQRQGAFNEQFF; V gene: TRBV27; J gene: TRBJ2-1
CDR3 protein: CAWSQGGLAGYNEQFF; V gene: TRBV30; J gene: TRBJ2-1
CDR3 protein: CASSESSYEQYF; V gene: TRBV6-1; J gene: TRBJ2-7
CDR3 protein: CASSLGSLNTEAFF; V gene: TRBV7-9; J gene: TRBJ1-1
CDR3 protein: CASSPLAGGPQEQYF; V gene: TRBV6-5; J gene: TRBJ2-7
CDR3 protein: CASNARNQPQHF; V gene: TRBV19; J gene: TRBJ1-5
CDR3 protein: CASSGGYEQYF; V gene: TRBV6-5; J gene: TRBJ2-7
CDR3 protein: CASSLRGYNTEAFF; V gene: TRBV11-3; J gene: TRBJ1-1
CDR3 protein: CASSLSRELTDTQYF; V gene: TRBV7-2; J gene: TRBJ2-3
CDR3 protein: CASSSGGGYNEQFF; V gene: TRBV5-1; J gene: TRBJ2-1
CDR3 protein: CASSLRPQGSSEEYYEQYF; V gene: TRBV28; J gene: TRBJ2-7
CDR3 protein: CASSLGTAYNEQFF; V gene: TRBV5-6; J gene: TRBJ2-1
CDR3 protein: CASTELRQQATNEKLFF; V gene: TRBV19; J gene: TRBJ1-4
CDR3 protein: CASSRGQGTTGELFF; V gene: TRBV9; J gene: TRBJ2-2
CDR3 protein: CASSQELAGVNEQYF; V gene: TRBV4-3; J gene: TRBJ2-7
CDR3 protein: CASSESLASNQPQHF; V gene: TRBV6-1; J gene: TRBJ1-5
CDR3 protein: CASGAGGLHNEQFF; V gene: TRBV5-1; J gene: TRBJ2-1
CDR3 protein: CASRVSGTAHQETQYF; V gene: TRBV19; J gene: TRBJ2-5
CDR3 protein: CASSRTGGTYYEQYF; V gene: TRBV7-3; J gene: TRBJ2-7
CDR3 protein: CASSLNRAGGRGEQFF; V gene: TRBV7-3; J gene: TRBJ2-1
CDR3 protein: CASSALAGQFF; V gene: TRBV7-2; J gene: TRBJ2-1
CDR3 protein: CASSLASGQMVNNEQFF; V gene: TRBV7-6; J gene: TRBJ2-1
CDR3 protein: CASSLSTGLQETQYF; V gene: TRBV27; J gene: TRBJ2-5
CDR3 protein: CASSPLAGGAEQYF; V gene: TRBV7-2; J gene: TRBJ2-7
CDR3 protein: CASSRTGGEQYF; V gene: TRBV11-2; J gene: TRBJ2-7